The clone carrying this T cell receptor (beta chain) occurred a few times. What it binds is not known. The data belong to a study of immune heterogeneity within non-small cell lung tumors. Trimming took off 7 bases at V and 4 bases at J, with 28 bases between the two ends. The length of the CDR3 is 19 residues. Germline values: CDR1 SGHVS, CDR2 FNYEAQ. General observations from the study: In tumor regions, T-cell clonality showed a moderate but significant correlation with local tumor mutational burden (R 0.3 to 0.35). Tumor sites in a patient shared identical dominant CDR3 beta clonotypes and also carried site-unique high-frequency clones.

Multiplex PCR amplified the TCR beta CDR3 region. Its first round ran for around 10 cycles with 32 V and 13 J primers. TCRdb passed the multiplex PCR reads through MiXCR, listing each CDR3 protein once. The top ten hold roughly 4.5% of the sample, which has approximately 12,000 distinct CDR3 sequences, about 22% seen once. Genomic DNA from bulk tumor acted as the template, and around 600 ng was loaded per sample. Far-apart biopsies, several per primary tumor, were taken during surgery. Undergoing curative surgery were patients whose non-small cell lung cancer was untreated and newly diagnosed. The sequencing sample was made of lung tumor tissue. This chain joins TRBV7-6 and TRBJ1-4; possible D gene TRBD1, 5 bases. This receptor was obtained from a man aged 60 to 69 with non-small cell lung cancer. This CDR3 reads CASTADTNSDAAGNEKLFF. CDR3 nucleotide sequence: TGTGCCAGCACGGCGGACACCAATTCTGACGCGGCGGGTAATGAAAAACTGTTTTTT.